Following are 29 T cell receptor beta chains from one sample sequenced in a study of CD8+ T cells in alopecia areata. The treatment denotes: oral pan-JAK inhibitor, 5-10 mg twice daily. Sequencing templates came from extracted RNA that was reverse transcribed into cDNA. Libraries were prepared by immunoSEQ multiplex PCR; TCRdb keeps only in-frame clonotypes and omits some of them. This table has about 92,000 clones, 40% to 50% appearing once. Sequences were derived from CD8+ T cells sorted from blood, sampled at week 24, from a patient treated with tofacitinib. These TCRs come from a human donor with alopecia areata.

This chain joins TRBV5-1 and TRBJ2-7; 10 nucleotides match TRBD2. V gave up 2 bases and J gave up 5 bases; unmatched junction bases: 4. The CDR3 sequence is 14 residues long. Per germline, CDR1 SGHRS and CDR2 YFSETQ. CDR3 residues: CASSFGLAGDEQYF. The CDR3 DNA reads as TGCGCCAGCAGCTTTGGGCTAGCGGGAGACGAGCAGTACTTC.

This clone occurred many times. The V and J genes are TRBV9 and TRBJ2-7; D is unclear. The V and J ends lost 3 bases and 7 bases respectively, with 14 bases between them. This CDR3 comprises 13 residues. Germline V lookup: CDR1 SGDLS, CDR2 YYNGEE. This CDR3 reads CASSAPRAVEQYF. Here the CDR3 DNA reads TGTGCCAGCAGCGCCCCCCGGGCAGTTGAGCAGTACTTC.

This clone was found a few times. This chain links TRBV7-9 with TRBJ1-1; 12 nucleotides agree with TRBD1. The CDR3 spans 14 residues. CDR1 is SEHNR and CDR2 is FQNEAQ in the germline V gene (reference sequence). After removal of 5 bases from V and 5 bases from J, the junction contained 3 bases not matched to a gene. This CDR3 is CASSGTGGGTEAFF. The CDR3 region has the DNA TGTGCCAGCAGCGGGACAGGGGGCGGGACTGAAGCTTTCTTT.

The chain is built from TRBV9 and TRBJ1-1, with unresolved D. The CDR3 is 14 amino acids. Germline V gives CDR1 SGDLS, CDR2 YYNGEE. The ends were cut back, 4 bases at V and 1 base at J, with 11 bases in the middle. Written as DNA, the CDR3 is TGTGCCAGCAGCACCCTGGACGGGAACACTGAAGCTTTCTTT. Translation gives CASSTLDGNTEAFF.

This clone showed up just a few times. The chain carries TRBV7-9 and TRBJ2-7; D perhaps matches TRBD1 (6 bases). V lost 5 bases, J lost 2 bases, and 13 bases lay in between. Germline CDR1 and CDR2: SEHNR and FQNEAQ (reference sequence). The CDR3 runs to 14 residues. CDR3 sequence: CASSPRTAAYEQYF. The CDR3 nucleotides are TGTGCCAGCAGCCCTCGGACAGCAGCCTACGAGCAGTACTTC.

The chain uses TRBV9 and TRBJ2-2; TRBD2 aligns across 7 bases. V dropped 3 bases and J dropped 4; count of bases not matched to a gene: 0. Germline loops: CDR1 SGDLS, CDR2 YYNGEE. There are 13 residues in the CDR3. The CDR3 spells CASSAGGTGELFF. CDR3 coding DNA: TGTGCCAGCAGCGCGGGGGGCACCGGGGAGCTGTTTTTT.

This chain uses TRBV27 with TRBJ2-5, with TRBD1 matching over 7 bases. Unmatched junction bases numbered 12, after V lost 6 bases and J lost 2 bases. The CDR3 is 16 amino acids. CDR1 and CDR2 (germline): MNHEY, SMNVEV (reference sequence). For the CDR3, the DNA is TGTGCCAGCAGCTCTACCAACAGGGGTAATCAAGAGACCCAGTACTTC. It translates to CASSSTNRGNQETQYF.

This clone turned up a few times. This chain joins TRBV7-2 and TRBJ2-3, with 7 bases lining up with TRBD2. After removal of 7 bases from V and 1 base from J, the junction contained 5 bases not matched to a gene. This CDR3 spans 14 amino acids. Germline-derived CDR1 and CDR2 are SGHTA and FQGNSA. The CDR3 region is CASTFTSGTDTQYF. In DNA, the CDR3 is TGTGCCAGCACTTTCACTAGCGGCACAGATACGCAGTATTTT.

In this sample, this clone turned up a few times. The chain combines TRBV7-9 with TRBJ2-1; D may be TRBD2 (5 bases). With 5 bases removed from V and 9 bases from J, the gap between germline ends came to 14 bases. This CDR3 contains 13 residues. Germline CDR1 and CDR2: SEHNR and FQNEAQ (reference sequence). The CDR3 sequence is CASSARGEGEQFF. The CDR3 DNA reads TGTGCCAGCAGCGCACGGGGAGAGGGTGAGCAGTTCTTC.

V usage is TRBV12-5 and J usage is TRBJ2-2; the D call may be TRBD1 or TRBD2 (5 bases each). The V end lost 9 bases, the J end lost 2 bases, and 16 bases lay between the germline ends. The CDR3 contains 15 residues. CDR1 is LGHNT, CDR2 FRNRAP, per germline. The CDR3 protein is CASSTGTINTGELFF. The CDR3 coding sequence is TGTGCTAGCTCAACCGGGACCATAAACACCGGGGAGCTGTTTTTT. Filled out from reference TRBV12-5 and TRBJ2-2, the complete variable domain reads DARVTQTPRHKVTEMGQEVTMRCQPILGHNTVFWYRQTMMQGLELLAYFRNRAPLDDSGMPKDRFSAEMPDATLATLKIQPSEPRDSAVYFCASSTGTINTGELFFGEGSRLTVL.

The chain employs TRBV4-1 and TRBJ1-1; D possibly corresponds to TRBD1 (6 bases). Germline-derived CDR1 and CDR2 are MGHRA and YSYEKL. The CDR3 runs to 16 residues. Trimming removed 6 bases at V and 0 bases at J, with 17 bases between. CDR3 DNA: TGCGCCAGCAGAATTGACAGGACAAACATGAACACTGAAGCTTTCTTT. It yields the protein CASRIDRTNMNTEAFF.

The chain combines TRBV7-2 with TRBJ2-7, with 7 positions matching TRBD2. The CDR3 sequence is 15 residues long. V lost 5 bases to trimming and J lost 3 bases; unmatched junction nucleotides: 10. CDR1 and CDR2 from the germline V gene are SGHTA and FQGNSA. CDR3: CASSPDPGLGYEQYF. The CDR3 DNA sequence: TGTGCCAGCAGCCCGGACCCCGGACTAGGCTACGAGCAGTACTTC.

The chain couples TRBV6-4 to TRBJ2-3; D uncertain. Germline loops: CDR1 MRHNA, CDR2 SNTAGT. This CDR3 has 14 residues. The V gene lost 2 bases and the J gene lost 8 bases, with 14 bases spanning the gap. The CDR3: CASSDGSSLGTQYF. CDR3 in DNA: TGTGCCAGCAGTGACGGTTCCTCTCTGGGTACGCAGTATTTT.

The CDR3: CSARPGNEQFF. CDR3 nucleotide sequence: TGCAGTGCTAGGCCCGGGAATGAGCAGTTCTTC. The chain joins TRBV20-1 to TRBJ2-1; D is unclear. V lost 3 bases and J lost 7, with 7 bases in between. Germline V gene data show CDR1 as DFQATT and CDR2 as SNEGSKA (reference sequence). CDR3 length: 11 residues.

CDR3 in amino acids: CASSQDRGVDYGYTF. The CDR3 DNA sequence: TGCGCCAGCAGCCAAGACCGGGGGGTAGACTATGGCTACACCTTC. The gene calls are TRBV4-1 and TRBJ1-2, with D tentatively TRBD1 (5 bases). Germline CDR1 and CDR2: MGHRA and YSYEKL. Between the trimmed V and J ends, which lost 0 bases and 3 bases, there was a span of 11 bases. The CDR3 runs 15 residues.

This chain links TRBV15 with TRBJ1-1; D is ambiguous. The germline CDR1 and CDR2 sequences are LNHNV and YYDKDF (reference sequence). Trimming left V 8 bases short and J 0 bases short, with 10 bases between. This CDR3 contains 13 residues. This chain's CDR3 is CATQEGMNTEAFF. The CDR3 DNA is TGTGCCACCCAGGAAGGAATGAACACTGAAGCTTTCTTT. Filled out from reference TRBV15 and TRBJ1-1, the complete variable domain reads DAMVIQNPRYQVTQFGKPVTLSCSQTLNHNVMYWYQQKSSQAPKLLFHYYDKDFNNEADTPDNFQSRRPNTSFCFLDIRSPGLGDTAMYLCATQEGMNTEAFFGQGTRLTVV.

CDR3 amino acids: CASSLEVTGTYEQYF. The CDR3 DNA follows: TGTGCCAGCAGCTTAGAGGTAACAGGCACCTACGAGCAGTACTTC. This chain joins TRBV11-1 and TRBJ2-7; a possible D gene is TRBD1 (5 bases). V lost 1 base, J lost 2 bases, and 12 bases lay in between. The length of the CDR3 is 15 residues. Germline lookup yields CDR1 SGHAT and CDR2 FQDESV (reference sequence). The whole variable domain, filled in from reference TRBV11-1 and TRBJ2-7, reads EAEVAQSPRYKITEKSQAVAFWCDPISGHATLYWYRQILGQGPELLVQFQDESVVDDSQLPKDRFSAERLKGVDSTLKIQPAELGDSAMYLCASSLEVTGTYEQYFGPGTRLTVT.

In this sample, this clone turned up a few times. The rearrangement links TRBV10-3 to TRBJ2-7; D gene uncertain. This CDR3 spans 14 amino acids. Trimming removed 10 bases from V and 1 base from J, with 17 bases in between. The germline gives CDR1 ENHRY, CDR2 SYGVKD. CDR3 nucleotides: TGTGCCACAATAAGGGATCCCCTATCCTACGAGCAGTACTTC. It specifies CATIRDPLSYEQYF.

V gene TRBV6-1 combines with J gene TRBJ2-7; D is perhaps TRBD1 (6 bases). Trimming removed 7 bases from V and 5 bases from J, with 21 bases in between. Germline V gene lookup returns CDR1 MNHNS and CDR2 SASEGT. This CDR3 is built from 15 residues. In nucleotides, the CDR3 is TGTGCCAGCACTCAAAGGTACCAGGGGATTAACGAGCAGTACTTC. Translating gives CASTQRYQGINEQYF.

The chain couples TRBV5-1 to TRBJ2-2; D gene uncertain. Trimming cost V 0 bases and J 7 bases, with 7 bases left between them. Germline V lookup: CDR1 SGHRS, CDR2 YFSETQ. This CDR3 is built from 13 residues. The CDR3: CASSLAYNGELFF. DNA of the CDR3: TGCGCCAGCAGCTTGGCATATAACGGGGAGCTGTTTTTT.

This clone showed up just a few times. The CDR3 loop reads CASSQDLGGSYGYTF. The CDR3 DNA is TGCGCCAGCAGCCAAGATTTGGGGGGGAGCTATGGCTACACCTTC. The chain combines TRBV4-1 with TRBJ1-2; possible D gene TRBD1, 5 bases. This CDR3 is 15 amino acids long. The germline V and J ends were trimmed by 0 bases and 4 bases, with 12 bases remaining between them. Germline assignment: CDR1 MGHRA and CDR2 YSYEKL.

This chain uses TRBV11-2 with TRBJ1-5, with D unresolved. The germline gives CDR1 SGHAT, CDR2 FQNNGV. The CDR3 spans 15 residues. V dropped 0 bases and J dropped 3 bases, with 9 bases sitting between them. The CDR3 DNA is TGTGCCAGCAGCTTAGAATTCGGGGACAATCAGCCCCAGCATTTT. This gives the protein CASSLEFGDNQPQHF.

The chain couples TRBV27 to TRBJ2-7; 8 bases agree with TRBD2. CDR3 length: 12 residues. With V trimmed by 11 bases and J by 2 bases, 5 bases remained unmatched. CDR1 and CDR2 (germline): MNHEY, SMNVEV (reference sequence). The CDR3 sequence: CASTSGTYEQYF. In nucleotides, the CDR3 is TGTGCCTCCACTAGCGGCACCTACGAGCAGTACTTC.

In this sample, this clone turned up a few times. This chain connects TRBV5-1 to TRBJ2-1, with 11 bases that match TRBD2. The CDR3 totals 16 residues. The J segment lost 4 bases and the V segment lost 0 bases, leaving 3 bases of the junction unmatched. The germline V gene encodes CDR1 SGHRS and CDR2 YFSETQ. CDR3 sequence (DNA): TGCGCCAGCAGCTTGGCAGGACTAGCGGGTTACAATGAGCAGTTCTTC. It specifies CASSLAGLAGYNEQFF.

This clone appeared a few times. This rearrangement joins TRBV5-5 to TRBJ1-1, with 7 bases lining up with TRBD1. The J segment lost 7 bases and the V segment lost 0 bases, leaving 6 bases of the junction unmatched. Germline-derived CDR1 and CDR2 are SGHKS and YYEKEE (reference sequence). The CDR3 spans 14 residues. CDR3 loop: CASSLGGSGGEAFF. The CDR3 region has the DNA TGTGCCAGCAGCTTGGGCGGATCAGGGGGTGAAGCTTTCTTT.

V and J are TRBV19 and TRBJ2-7, with 10 bases fitting TRBD2. Germline-derived CDR1 and CDR2 are LNHDA and SQIVND (reference sequence). Germline trimming cut 6 bases from V and 6 bases from J; bases unmatched to any gene: 8. The CDR3 sequence is 14 residues long. The CDR3 sequence is CASRAASGSFEQYF. The CDR3 region has the DNA TGTGCCAGTAGAGCGGCTAGCGGGAGTTTCGAGCAGTACTTC.

The chain carries TRBV6-5 and TRBJ2-1; tentative D call: TRBD1 (5 bases). The CDR3 spans 16 residues. In germline, CDR1 is MNHEY, CDR2 SVGAGI. V gave up 0 bases and J gave up 0 bases, with 9 bases separating them. The CDR3 sequence: CASSYSQGISYNEQFF. In DNA form, the CDR3 reads TGTGCCAGCAGTTACTCCCAGGGTATCTCCTACAATGAGCAGTTCTTC.

This clone was seen once. The chain uses TRBV5-1 and TRBJ1-4, with 7 bases identical to TRBD1. CDR1 and CDR2 from the germline V gene are SGHRS and YFSETQ. CDR3 length: 14 residues. V lost 1 base and J lost 5; bases outside the gene matches: 2. CDR3 in amino acids: CASSLMGQNEKLFF. The CDR3 DNA follows: TGCGCCAGCAGCTTGATGGGACAGAATGAAAAACTGTTTTTT. Full variable domain (remainder filled in from reference TRBV5-1 and TRBJ1-4): KAGVTQTPRYLIKTRGQQVTLSCSPISGHRSVSWYQQTPGQGLQFLFEYFSETQRNKGNFPGRFSGRQFSNSRSEMNVSTLELGDSALYLCASSLMGQNEKLFFGSGTQLSVL.

This clone was observed many times. The V call is TRBV2, the J call TRBJ2-7; a weak D match, TRBD1 (5 bases). V lost 3 bases to trimming and J lost 1 base, with 13 bases between them. The germline CDR1 and CDR2 sequences are SNHLY and FYNNEI. CDR3 length: 15 residues. In DNA, the CDR3 is TGTGCCAGCAGTGACGAAGGGGTGGAGTCCTACGAGCAGTACTTC. Its translation: CASSDEGVESYEQYF.